The clone carrying this T cell receptor (beta chain) was found many times. Its target is unknown. The data derive from a study of T cell repertoires in cytomegalovirus infection. Study summary: HLA-C-restricted CMV epitopes, recently identified, and well-studied HLA-B-restricted ones were used by the study. TCR beta signatures that were public indicated CMV infection and matching HLA type. Study results and limitations: Across the ex vivo response, the dominant clonotypes were HLA-C-restricted CMV-specific TCR beta clonotypes.

TCRdb reprocessed the reads with MiXCR, giving one entry per CDR3 protein. The sample records some 940,000 distinct CDR3 sequences, around 31% being singletons. Germline values: CDR1 SGHNT, CDR2 YENEEA. The CDR3 runs to 16 residues. The junction had 16 bases not matched to a gene; V was cut back by 10 bases and J by 4 bases. The clonotype originates from a human donor in good health (CMV status not recorded). Some clones in this sample may be carry-over from other donors' samples. The chain recombines TRBV11-3 with TRBJ1-5, with TRBD1 matching over 7 bases. Sequenced material: cultured CD8+ T cells from PBMCs, taken from culture after CMV antigen stimulation. CDR3 region: CATHPTWTGHNQPQHF. CDR3 in DNA: TGTGCCACTCACCCTACCTGGACAGGCCATAATCAGCCCCAGCATTTT.